This T cell receptor (beta chain) appears in the sequencing data of a study of T cells after yellow fever vaccination. A process of 5'RACE template switching, which added a universal primer site and UMIs, was used to make TCR cDNA. One entry per CDR3 protein, called by TCRdb with MiXCR from the 5' RACE reads. The data show about 350,000 distinct CDR3 sequences, about 4% seen once. In this sample, this clonotype turned up a few times. The target antigen is unknown. The CDR3 runs to 14 residues. Trimming took 5 bases from V and 4 from J; bases not matched to a gene: 8. Germline V gene data show CDR1 as SGHRS and CDR2 as YFSETQ. Study results and limitations: A large majority of primary-vaccination clones showed up again after the booster (roughly 95% CD4, around 85% CD8). Though weaker, the secondary response peaked faster, on day 5 versus 15. Shared CD4/CD8 clonotypes were a small share, likely from convergent recombination.

The sample was PBMCs, taken 5 days after the yellow fever booster vaccination. The chain recombines TRBV5-1 with TRBJ2-7; 8 bases are shared with TRBD1. The receptor comes from a young man who received the YFV17D yellow fever vaccine. CDR3 residues: CASSSRTGSYEQYF. As DNA, the CDR3 is TGCGCCAGCAGTTCCCGGACAGGGTCGTACGAGCAGTACTTC. Full variable domain (outside the CDR3, taken from reference TRBV5-1 and TRBJ2-7): KAGVTQTPRYLIKTRGQQVTLSCSPISGHRSVSWYQQTPGQGLQFLFEYFSETQRNKGNFPGRFSGRQFSNSRSEMNVSTLELGDSALYLCASSSRTGSYEQYFGPGTRLTVT.